These 3 T cell receptor beta chains originate from one sample sequenced in a study of shared clonotypes between healthy human individuals (dated by TCRdb to 2020 to 2022). Library construction relied on the immunoSEQ multiplex PCR assay. The immuneACCESS repertoire file appears here via TCRdb, limited to in-frame rearrangements. These files lack a portion of the clones; in checked studies, under half of the deficit traces to unresolved V genes, and the cause of the others is not known. This sample lists some 1 million clones; around 75% were detected once. About 1.5% of the sample rests with the top ten. Material: memory CD4+ T cells sorted from blood. Sample cell subset or site, as interpreted from the label and publication: CD45RA-negative fraction. The origin of the receptors is a man younger than 35 in good health.

The rearrangement uses TRBV18 and TRBJ1-6, with TRBD1 as a possible D gene (5 bases). V lost 3 bases, J lost 8 bases, and 17 bases lay in between. This CDR3 region has 16 residues. Germline CDR1 reads KGHSH; CDR2 reads LQKENI. The CDR3 loop is CASSPPVRVVDSPLHF. In DNA, the CDR3 is TGTGCCAGCTCACCCCCCGTCAGGGTAGTTGATTCACCCCTCCACTTT.

In regard to this clone: The junction departs from the called germline gene at one end, perhaps through a read error. This chain joins TRBV2 and TRBJ2-2; TRBD2 matches 9 bases. Germline values: CDR1 SNHLY, CDR2 FYNNEI. CDR3 length: 14 residues. CDR3 loop: CARSGTSRTGELFF. The CDR3 bases are TGTGCCAGAAGTGGGACTAGCAGAACCGGGGAGCTGTTTTTT.

This clone was seen a handful of times. This chain links TRBV5-6 with TRBJ2-3; the D gene is possibly TRBD1 (5 bases). This CDR3 has 16 amino acids. Germline V CDR1 and CDR2: SGHDT, YYEEEE. Trimming shortened V by 1 base and J by 3 bases, and 15 bases separated the two germline ends. The CDR3 here is CASSLYWVTATDTQYF. In nucleotides, the CDR3 is TGTGCCAGCAGCTTGTACTGGGTGACAGCTACAGATACGCAGTATTTT.